This T cell receptor (beta chain) is drawn from a study of cytomegalovirus exposure and HLA in healthy donors. Overall study context: T cells numbering about 200 million yielded around 120 million unique TCR beta sequences in an earlier analysis. Findings and limits, study-wide: Among the most significant clusters, several appeared linked to common viral pathogens in a later analysis.

This PCR relied on a set of 60 Vbeta primers and 13 Jbeta primers. In the authors' workflow: Around 10 million shared chains were among approximately 87 million unique TCR beta chains counted in a later analysis. The data were produced by immunoSEQ multiplex PCR, yet TCRdb's version contains in-frame clones alone and is incomplete. V, J and clone size reflect that table, while D and trimming were determined from the DNA. The table has some 190,000 clones, roughly four fifths seen once. The donors gave bone marrow, and they were healthy. Germline lookup yields CDR1 GTSNPN and CDR2 SVGIG (reference sequence). The ends were cut back, 3 bases at V and 6 bases at J, with 9 bases in the middle. The CDR3 has 11 amino acids. Concerning this clone itself: Its antigen is not identified.

The specimen sequenced was PBMCs. The chain links TRBV30 to TRBJ2-7; D is perhaps TRBD1 (6 bases). The TCR sequence derives from a man between 18 and 29 years old in good health and CMV-seronegative. The DNA for the CDR3 is TGTGCCTGGAGCAACAGGGTCGAGCAGTACTTC. It yields the protein CAWSNRVEQYF.